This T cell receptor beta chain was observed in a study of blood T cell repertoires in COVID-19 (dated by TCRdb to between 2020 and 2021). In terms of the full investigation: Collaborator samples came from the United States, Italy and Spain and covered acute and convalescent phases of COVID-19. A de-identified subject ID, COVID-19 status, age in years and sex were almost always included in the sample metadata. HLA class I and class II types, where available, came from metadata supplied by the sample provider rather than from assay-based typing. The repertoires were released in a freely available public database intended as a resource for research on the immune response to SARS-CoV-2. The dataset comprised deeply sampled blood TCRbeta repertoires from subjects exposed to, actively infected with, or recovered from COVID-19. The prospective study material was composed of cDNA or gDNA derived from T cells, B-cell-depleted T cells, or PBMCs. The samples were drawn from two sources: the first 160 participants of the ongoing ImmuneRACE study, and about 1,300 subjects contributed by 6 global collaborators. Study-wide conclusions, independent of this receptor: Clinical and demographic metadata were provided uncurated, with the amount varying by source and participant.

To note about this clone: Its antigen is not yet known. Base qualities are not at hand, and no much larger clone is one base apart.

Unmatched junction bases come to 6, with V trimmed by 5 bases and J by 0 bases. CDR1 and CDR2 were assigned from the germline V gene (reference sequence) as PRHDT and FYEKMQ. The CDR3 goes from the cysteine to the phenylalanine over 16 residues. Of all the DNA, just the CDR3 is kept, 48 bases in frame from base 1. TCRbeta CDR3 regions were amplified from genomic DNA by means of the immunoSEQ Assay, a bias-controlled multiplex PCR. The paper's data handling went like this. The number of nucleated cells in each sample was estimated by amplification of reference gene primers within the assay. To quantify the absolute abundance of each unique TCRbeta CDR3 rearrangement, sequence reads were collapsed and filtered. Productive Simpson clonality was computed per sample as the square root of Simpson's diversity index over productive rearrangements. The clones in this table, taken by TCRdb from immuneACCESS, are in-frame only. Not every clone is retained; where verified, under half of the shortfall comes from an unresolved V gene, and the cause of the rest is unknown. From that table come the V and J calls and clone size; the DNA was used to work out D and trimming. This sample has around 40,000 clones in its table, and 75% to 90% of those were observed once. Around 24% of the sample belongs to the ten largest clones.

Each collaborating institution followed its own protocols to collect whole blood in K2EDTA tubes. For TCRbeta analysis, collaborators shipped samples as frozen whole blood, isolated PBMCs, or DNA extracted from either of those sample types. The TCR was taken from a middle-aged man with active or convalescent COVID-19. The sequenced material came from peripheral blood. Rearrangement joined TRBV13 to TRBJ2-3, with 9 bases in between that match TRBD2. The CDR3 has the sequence CASSTQAGGSTDTQYF. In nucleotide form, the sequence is TGTGCCAGCAGCACCCAAGCGGGGGGAAGCACAGATACGCAGTATTTT.